Following are 6 T cell receptor beta chains from one sample sequenced in a study of blood T cells in healthy people across ages (dated by TCRdb to between 2015 and 2017). Receptor amplification or capture employed 5' RACE. Sequencing was performed on an Illumina HiSeq 2500. A second roughly 6 to 12 cycle PCR used a sample-barcoded 5' primer and a J-beta primer mix. TCRdb trimmed the raw reads at Q25, called clones with MiXCR and kept productive beta chains. Rows merge per CDR3 protein into single entries with the most common DNA and genes. This sample has over 300,000 distinct CDR3 sequences in its table, and roughly half of those were observed once. In total, the top ten clones hold over 40% of the sample. Sample: blood. Receptors were obtained from a man aged 60 to 75 in good health.

This clonotype was recorded a few times. The chain uses TRBV20-1 and TRBJ2-5; D unclear. Germline CDR1 is DFQATT and CDR2 is SNEGSKA (reference sequence). Trimming cost V 2 bases and J 11 bases, with 15 bases left between them. The CDR3 length is 12 residues. The CDR3 loop is CSARPGPTNQYF. The DNA for the CDR3 is TGCAGTGCTAGACCCGGTCCTACGAATCAGTACTTC.

CDR3 DNA sequence: TGTGCCAGCAGCTTAGGGACAGGGTTGGAGGAGACCCAGTACTTC. Translation gives CASSLGTGLEETQYF. This chain uses TRBV11-2 with TRBJ2-5; 8 nucleotides line up with TRBD1. Germline V gene lookup returns CDR1 SGHAT and CDR2 FQNNGV. The CDR3 is made up of 15 amino acids. Losses at the gene ends were 1 base for V and 5 bases for J; bases not matched to a gene: 6.

V usage is TRBV7-2 and J usage is TRBJ2-7; D is possibly TRBD1 (6 bases). This CDR3 spans 17 amino acids. Trimming cost V 0 bases and J 4 bases, with 19 bases left between them. Germline V lookup: CDR1 SGHTA, CDR2 FQGNSA. CDR3 sequence: CASSLADAQGSFYEQYF. In DNA form, the CDR3 reads TGTGCCAGCAGCTTAGCGGACGCACAGGGAAGTTTTTACGAGCAGTACTTC.

The chain is built from TRBV5-1 and TRBJ1-5; no reliable D call. This CDR3 has 14 amino acids. Trimming pared 0 bases from V and 7 bases from J, leaving 11 bases between. CDR1 and CDR2 (germline): SGHRS, YFSETQ. DNA for the CDR3: TGCGCCAGCAGCTTGGGGGGAGAACGGCAGCCCCAGCATTTT. Translation gives CASSLGGERQPQHF.

The chain has TRBV5-8 and TRBJ2-5; D is possibly TRBD2 (7 bases). The DNA end favors TRBJ2-7, so the J call may be wrong. This CDR3 has 15 amino acids. CDR1 is SGHTS and CDR2 is YDEGEE in the germline V gene. CDR3 nucleotide sequence: TGTGCCAGCAGCTGGGGGGCTAGCGGAACCTACGAGCAGTACTTC. This sequence encodes CASSWGASGTYEQYF.

This clonotype appeared a few times. The chain couples TRBV5-5 to TRBJ1-5; 7 positions agree with TRBD1. The trim removed 3 bases at V and 3 bases at J, leaving 3 bases unmatched. Germline CDR1 SGHKS, CDR2 YYEKEE (reference sequence). This CDR3 is 14 amino acids long. CDR3 in amino acids: CASSSGQFNQPQHF. The DNA for the CDR3 is TGTGCCAGCAGCTCGGGACAGTTCAATCAGCCCCAGCATTTT.